A selection of T cell receptor beta chains follows, all from one sample in a study of T cells after yellow fever vaccination. TCRdb analysed the 5' RACE reads with MiXCR anew, one entry per CDR3 protein. The sample yields 350,000 to 550,000 distinct CDR3 sequences, roughly 20% seen once. The specimen comprised PBMCs, sampled before the yellow fever booster vaccination. The receptors were sampled from a man aged 18-30 years who received the YFV17D yellow fever vaccine. CDR3s include the opening cysteine and the closing phenylalanine or tryptophan. A D gene is named only where the DNA matches it firmly. Size tells how often a clone was seen (once, few, many) or the class of an expanded clone, and some rows leave it out.

>few|.|TRBJ2-3|TRBV11-2
CASSLGTSQYF
TGTGCCAGCAGCTTAGGAACATCTCAGTATTTT
>few|.|TRBJ1-3|TRBV12-3/TRBV12-4
CASRRMTLRDSGNTIYF
TGTGCCAGCAGACGGATGACACTTAGGGACTCTGGAAACACCATATATTTT
>few|TRBD1|TRBJ2-4|TRBV29-1
CSVVGTGSTLAKNIQYF
TGCAGCGTTGTAGGGACAGGGTCCACCCTGGCCAAAAACATTCAGTACTTC
>few|.|TRBJ1-2|TRBV5-1
CASSFGMVAGNGYTF
TGCGCCAGCAGCTTTGGCATGGTCGCGGGCAATGGCTACACCTTC
>.|.|TRBJ2-1|TRBV4-3
CASSQERTSYNEQFF
TGCGCCAGCAGCCAAGAAAGGACCAGTTACAATGAGCAGTTCTTC
>.|TRBD1|TRBJ2-5|TRBV5-1
CASSSGTGAVKETQYF
TGCGCCAGCAGCTCGGGGACAGGGGCCGTCAAAGAGACCCAGTACTTC
>.|TRBD2|TRBJ2-1|TRBV29-1
CSVGASGGSPSQVF
TGCAGCGTTGGTGCTAGCGGGGGCTCTCCATCGCAGGTCTTC
>many|TRBD1|TRBJ1-2|TRBV5-1
CASSRDRGQNYGYTF
TGCGCCAGCAGCAGAGACAGGGGGCAGAACTATGGCTACACCTTC
>.|.|TRBJ1-5|TRBV7-2
CASSLMGGEQPQHF
TGTGCCAGCAGCTTAATGGGGGGCGAGCAGCCCCAGCATTTT
>few|.|TRBJ2-3|TRBV20-1
CSARDYLSTDTQYF
TGCAGTGCTAGAGATTATTTGTCCACAGATACGCAGTATTTT
>.|TRBD2|TRBJ2-3|TRBV5-1
CASSPQTSGGIDTQYF
TGCGCCAGCAGCCCTCAGACTAGCGGGGGTATAGATACGCAGTATTTT
>few|.|TRBJ2-1|TRBV12-3/TRBV12-4
CASSHRDTASNEQFF
TGTGCCAGCAGTCACCGGGACACGGCGTCCAATGAGCAGTTCTTC
>.|.|TRBJ2-3|TRBV7-2
CASSFINVSPGADTQYF
TGTGCCAGCAGCTTCATAAACGTCTCCCCAGGGGCAGATACGCAGTATTTT
>.|TRBD1|TRBJ1-1|TRBV6-6
CASRETGGLTEAFF
TGTGCCAGCAGAGAGACAGGGGGCCTCACTGAAGCTTTCTTT
>few|.|TRBJ1-5|TRBV7-6
CASSPVEGSQPQHF
TGTGCCAGCAGCCCTGTGGAGGGCAGTCAGCCCCAGCATTTT
>.|.|TRBJ1-1|TRBV5-1
CASSAAGDTEAFF
TGCGCCAGCAGCGCGGCCGGAGACACTGAAGCTTTCTTT
>.|.|TRBJ1-2|TRBV4-2
CASSQDFSPGANYGYTF
TGTGCCAGCAGCCAAGATTTTTCTCCTGGAGCTAACTATGGCTACACCTTC